Shown below are 24 T cell receptor beta chains from a single sample sequenced in a study of T cell changes during pregnancy in multiple sclerosis. The protocol was immunoSEQ multiplex PCR, while the TCRdb copy is restricted to in-frame clones and leaves out a portion. The sample consists of under 95,000 clones, 85% to 95% of them appearing once. This sample comprised peripheral blood, obtained after pregnancy. The receptor source for this set is a female donor with multiple sclerosis, enrolled in a pregnancy study.

The chain links TRBV14 to TRBJ2-3, with 10 nucleotides matching TRBD2. Trimming took 2 bases from V and 4 from J; bases not matched to a gene: 3. Germline CDR1 SGHDN, CDR2 FVKESK. The CDR3 extends over 15 amino acids. CDR3 bases: TGTGCCAGCAGCCAACTAGCGGGAGTCGCAGATACGCAGTATTTT. It specifies CASSQLAGVADTQYF.

The chain has TRBV7-9 and TRBJ2-7, with TRBD2 matching 7 bases. V was pared by 5 bases and J by 2 bases, with 9 bases of the junction left unmatched. This CDR3 comprises 15 residues. Germline assignment: CDR1 SEHNR and CDR2 FQNEAQ (reference sequence). The CDR3 reads CASSPGTSATYEQYF. As DNA, the CDR3 is TGTGCCAGCAGCCCAGGAACTAGCGCAACCTACGAGCAGTACTTC. Full variable domain (remainder filled in from reference TRBV7-9 and TRBJ2-7): DTGVSQNPRHKITKRGQNVTFRCDPISEHNRLYWYRQTLGQGPEFLTYFQNEAQLEKSRLLSDRFSAERPKGSFSTLEIQRTEQGDSAMYLCASSPGTSATYEQYFGPGTRLTVT.

The chain is built from TRBV5-1 and TRBJ2-5; TRBD1 matches at 7 bases. The V gene's germline CDR1 is SGHRS and CDR2 YFSETQ. The V segment lost 4 bases and the J segment 1 base; nucleotides outside the gene matches: 7. This CDR3 is built from 15 residues. The CDR3 sequence is CASSPGQKTQETQYF. In nucleotides, the CDR3 is TGCGCCAGCAGCCCGGGACAGAAAACCCAAGAGACCCAGTACTTC.

The genes are TRBV9 and TRBJ1-2; D not resolved. Germline CDR1 reads SGDLS; CDR2 reads YYNGEE. With 0 bases removed from V and 0 bases from J, the gap between germline ends came to 9 bases. This CDR3 has 15 amino acids. The CDR3 loop reads CASSVVEGPNYGYTF. The CDR3 region has the DNA TGTGCCAGCAGCGTAGTGGAGGGCCCTAACTATGGCTACACCTTC.

This clone occurred once. The J gene is TRBJ1-3, the V gene TRBV6-1, with 8 bases that match TRBD1. This CDR3 is 15 amino acids long. V lost 4 bases to trimming and J lost 4 bases; unmatched junction nucleotides: 6. Per germline, CDR1 MNHNS and CDR2 SASEGT. The CDR3 loop is CASSAGQGSGNTIYF. CDR3 nucleotides: TGTGCCAGCAGTGCTGGACAGGGATCCGGAAACACCATATATTTT.

The genes are TRBV5-4 and TRBJ1-6; tentatively, D is TRBD1 (6 bases). The V end was cut by 4 bases, the J end by 9 bases, with 14 bases between. CDR1 and CDR2 from the germline V gene are SGHNT and YYREEE (reference sequence). The CDR3 sequence is 14 residues long. The CDR3 sequence is CASSKGQSASPLHF. CDR3 in DNA: TGTGCCAGCAGCAAAGGACAGTCTGCTTCACCCCTCCACTTT. Using reference TRBV5-4 and TRBJ1-6 for the parts outside the CDR3, the full variable domain is ETGVTQSPTHLIKTRGQQVTLRCSSQSGHNTVSWYQQALGQGPQFIFQYYREEENGRGNFPPRFSGLQFPNYSSELNVNALELDDSALYLCASSKGQSASPLHFGNGTRLTVT.

The chain has TRBV6-1 and TRBJ2-5; TRBD2 might be the D (7 bases). Trimming left V 6 bases short and J 5 bases short, with 19 bases between. The CDR3 consists of 15 residues. Germline V gives CDR1 MNHNS, CDR2 SASEGT. CDR3 sequence: CASSKTLTGGETQYF. The DNA for the CDR3 is TGTGCCAGCAGCAAAACCCTCACGGGGGGCGAGACCCAGTACTTC.

The V and J genes are TRBV12-5 and TRBJ1-6; 8 bases match TRBD1. The CDR3 has 18 residues. Trimming at V came to 0 bases and at J to 8 bases, leaving 12 bases not matched to a gene. Looked up from germline, CDR1 is LGHNT and CDR2 is FRNRAP. The CDR3, as DNA: TGTGCTAGTGGTTTGGTACTAATCCGGGACAGGCGTTATTCACCCCTCCACTTT. Protein sequence: CASGLVLIRDRRYSPLHF.

The V gene is TRBV27, the J gene TRBJ1-2, with D hard to call. V was trimmed by 7 bases and J by 0 bases, leaving 12 bases between them. This CDR3 has 14 amino acids. Germline V gene lookup returns CDR1 MNHEY and CDR2 SMNVEV (reference sequence). This CDR3 reads CASKQLQSNYGYTF. DNA for the CDR3: TGTGCCAGCAAACAACTACAATCTAACTATGGCTACACCTTC.

The rearrangement joins TRBV5-1 to TRBJ2-1; 9 bases line up with TRBD2. This CDR3 is 15 amino acids long. Losses at the gene ends were 7 bases for V and 7 bases for J; bases not matched to a gene: 12. Germline V gene sequence: CDR1 SGHRS, CDR2 YFSETQ. The CDR3 spells CASAPIAGGKNEQFF. The CDR3 DNA reads as TGCGCCAGCGCACCCATCGCGGGAGGGAAGAATGAGCAGTTCTTC.

The chain combines TRBV19 with TRBJ1-2; 7 bases match TRBD1. Germline CDR1 reads LNHDA; CDR2 reads SQIVND (reference sequence). The V and J ends lost 5 bases and 2 bases, in that order; junction bases with no gene match: 5. The CDR3 has 14 amino acids. The CDR3: CASSLGTVNYGYTF. The CDR3 bases are TGTGCCAGTAGTTTGGGGACAGTAAACTATGGCTACACCTTC.

The CDR3 loop reads CASSQHGLADYNEQFF. The CDR3 nucleotides read TGCGCCAGCAGCCAACACGGACTAGCGGACTACAATGAGCAGTTCTTC. The V call is TRBV4-1, the J call TRBJ2-1; 10 bases fit TRBD2. The CDR3 consists of 16 residues. Looked up from germline, CDR1 is MGHRA and CDR2 is YSYEKL. V was clipped by 2 bases and J by 3 bases; unmatched bases: 4.

The rearrangement uses TRBV6-5 and TRBJ1-1, with TRBD1 matching 8 bases. The germline CDR1 and CDR2 sequences are MNHEY and SVGAGI. This CDR3 has 16 residues. V shed 2 bases, J shed 7 bases, and the junction held 12 bases outside the gene matches. CDR3 protein: CASSYPDRVGLCEAFF. The CDR3, as DNA: TGTGCCAGCAGTTACCCGGACAGGGTGGGGTTGTGTGAAGCTTTCTTT.

This sequence joins TRBV19 and TRBJ1-1; 8 positions match TRBD1. Looked up from germline, CDR1 is LNHDA and CDR2 is SQIVND (reference sequence). Trimming cost V 0 bases and J 3 bases; bases outside gene matches: 9. The CDR3 spans 17 residues. Here the CDR3 reads CASSIDRGLLGYTEAFF. DNA for the CDR3: TGTGCCAGTAGTATAGACAGGGGGCTTTTAGGTTACACTGAAGCTTTCTTT.

A word on this clone: This same CDR3 is encoded by further DNA sequences in the sample. V gene TRBV18 combines with J gene TRBJ1-5; TRBD1 agrees at 8 bases. The CDR3 contains 14 residues. V trimming: 3 bases; J trimming: 4 bases; junction bases outside the gene matches: 2. CDR1 is KGHSH, CDR2 LQKENI, per germline. DNA of the CDR3: TGTGCCAGCTCACCCGGGACAGGTAATCAGCCCCAGCATTTT. It yields the protein CASSPGTGNQPQHF.

This chain links TRBV6-5 with TRBJ2-7, with 13 bases aligning to TRBD2. The CDR3 spans 16 residues. Germline CDR1 reads MNHEY; CDR2 reads SVGAGI. The V gene end was trimmed by 4 bases and the J gene end by 4 bases; junction bases not matched to a gene: 7. CDR3 sequence (DNA): TGTGCCAGCAGTTCCGACGGACTAGCGGGAGCGTACGAGCAGTACTTC. Its protein is CASSSDGLAGAYEQYF.

The genes are TRBV6-6 and TRBJ2-2; 11 bases are a match to TRBD1. Germline values: CDR1 MNHNY, CDR2 SVGAGI (reference sequence). The CDR3 is 16 residues long. V trimming: 2 bases; J trimming: 3 bases; junction bases outside the gene matches: 2. The CDR3 coding sequence is TGTGCCAGCAGTTACCGGACAGGGGGCGACACCGGGGAGCTGTTTTTT. Translated, it gives CASSYRTGGDTGELFF.

This clone was seen a handful of times. This chain uses TRBV2 with TRBJ1-5, with D uncertain. In germline, CDR1 is SNHLY, CDR2 FYNNEI. Trimming took 5 bases from V and 6 from J, leaving 11 bases between them. The CDR3 totals 13 residues. CDR3 in DNA: TGTGCCAGCAGTATTGAGGGCGGTCAGCCCCAGCATTTT. Translated: CASSIEGGQPQHF.

V usage is TRBV5-5 and J usage is TRBJ2-7, with 10 bases that match TRBD2. The trim removed 4 bases at V and 3 bases at J, leaving 7 bases unmatched. Germline assignment: CDR1 SGHKS and CDR2 YYEKEE (reference sequence). The CDR3 covers 15 residues. The CDR3 is CASSQPSGSFYEQYF. In nucleotides, the CDR3 is TGTGCCAGCAGCCAACCTAGCGGGAGTTTCTACGAGCAGTACTTC.

The chain links TRBV4-3 to TRBJ2-2; 7 bases are shared with TRBD2. Germline-derived CDR1 and CDR2 are LGHNA and YSLEER. The CDR3 extends over 14 amino acids. The V gene end was trimmed by 5 bases and the J gene end by 3 bases; junction bases not matched to a gene: 3. This chain's CDR3 is CASSSGGYTGELFF. The CDR3 nucleotides read TGCGCCAGCAGCTCGGGAGGTTACACCGGGGAGCTGTTTTTT.

V is TRBV7-2 and J is TRBJ2-2, with D possibly TRBD1 on 6 matching bases. There are 15 residues in the CDR3. Germline assignment: CDR1 SGHTA and CDR2 FQGNSA. Trimming left V 6 bases short and J 0 bases short, with 11 bases between. The DNA of the CDR3 is TGTGCCAGCAGAAAACAGGGCACGAACACCGGGGAGCTGTTTTTT. Amino acids: CASRKQGTNTGELFF.

The chain is built from TRBV6-5 and TRBJ2-7; D may be TRBD2 (7 bases). The CDR3 spans 15 residues. V was trimmed by 2 bases and J by 2 bases, leaving 13 bases between them. Germline CDR1 and CDR2: MNHEY and SVGAGI. The CDR3: CASSYGSGGPYEQYF. The CDR3 region has the DNA TGTGCCAGCAGTTACGGGTCCGGGGGGCCCTACGAGCAGTACTTC.

The chain employs TRBV11-2 and TRBJ2-7; weak D call: TRBD2 (5 bases). The CDR3 loop spans 15 amino acids. Germline CDR1 SGHAT, CDR2 FQNNGV. V was shortened by 5 bases and J by 4 bases, with 18 bases between the two germline ends. The chain's CDR3 is CASSQERLNHYEQYF. For the CDR3, the DNA is TGTGCCAGCAGCCAGGAGAGACTAAACCATTACGAGCAGTACTTC.

This chain joins TRBV10-3 and TRBJ1-1, with a possible D match to TRBD1 (5 bases). This CDR3 comprises 14 residues. Trimming stripped 2 bases from V and 10 bases from J, with 17 bases between. Germline CDR1 is ENHRY and CDR2 is SYGVKD. For the CDR3, the DNA is TGTGCCATCAGTGAGACCAACCAGGGTACGGGAGCTTTCTTT. It encodes CAISETNQGTGAFF.